This T cell receptor (beta chain) stems from a study of blood T cell repertoires in COVID-19. Across the study: Samples representing acute and convalescent COVID-19 were sourced from the United States, Italy and Spain. T cells, B-cell-depleted T cells, or PBMCs provided the cDNA or gDNA that served as material.

Authors' processing steps: Estimation of nucleated cell counts relied on the amplification of reference gene primers. Measured with immunoSEQ multiplex PCR; TCRdb has only the in-frame clones, and not every one. V, J and clone size are taken as reported in that table, and D and trimming were inferred from the DNA itself. The sample includes about 220,000 clones, 82% seen only once; the top ten take 3% to 4.5%. Trimming removed 6 bases at V and 0 bases at J, with 15 bases between. This CDR3 has 16 amino acids. Germline V gene data show CDR1 as SSHAT and CDR2 as FNYEAQ (reference sequence). The J gene is TRBJ2-4, the V gene TRBV7-7; TRBD2 might be the D (5 bases). Source material: peripheral blood. The origin of this receptor is a woman older than 75 with acute or convalescent COVID-19. This CDR3 reads CASSPGVGRAKNIQYF. The DNA for the CDR3 is TGTGCCAGCAGTCCCGGGGTGGGTAGAGCCAAAAACATTCAGTACTTC.